These T cell receptor beta chains were read from a single sample in a study of cytomegalovirus exposure and HLA in healthy donors. TCRdb keeps only in-frame clones here, not all; method: immunoSEQ multiplex PCR. Here the sample spans about 130,000 clones, 80% to 90% being singletons. Sequencing input: PBMCs. The origin of the receptors is a male donor in good health and CMV-seropositive. CDR3s include the opening cysteine and the closing phenylalanine or tryptophan. Each record gives: clone size, V gene, D gene, J gene, CDR3 protein, CDR3 DNA. D genes are given only for firm matches. The size entry is marked missing in some rows and otherwise reads once, few, many or a size class.

clone_size: few; v_call: TRBV13; d_call: -; j_call: TRBJ2-2; cdr3_aa: CASSLLAGAGELFF; cdr3_nt: TGTGCCAGCAGCTTACTGGCAGGGGCCGGGGAGCTGTTTTTT
clone_size: once; v_call: TRBV10-1; d_call: TRBD2; j_call: TRBJ2-1; cdr3_aa: CALWRWEREYNEQFF; cdr3_nt: TGCGCCCTATGGAGGTGGGAGCGGGAGTACAATGAGCAGTTCTTC
clone_size: -; v_call: TRBV4-1; d_call: TRBD1; j_call: TRBJ1-1; cdr3_aa: CASSQSRDRIFIGEAFF; cdr3_nt: TGCGCCAGCAGCCAGTCCCGGGACAGGATTTTCATAGGCGAAGCTTTCTTT
clone_size: -; v_call: TRBV15; d_call: -; j_call: TRBJ2-5; cdr3_aa: CATSGNPTGRETQYF; cdr3_nt: TGTGCCACCAGCGGAAACCCCACTGGGCGAGAGACCCAGTACTTC
clone_size: -; v_call: TRBV30; d_call: TRBD1; j_call: TRBJ2-5; cdr3_aa: CAWIRQGVRETQYF; cdr3_nt: TGTGCCTGGATTAGACAGGGTGTACGGGAGACCCAGTACTTC
clone_size: -; v_call: TRBV30; d_call: TRBD1; j_call: TRBJ2-7; cdr3_aa: CAWGEQGDEQYF; cdr3_nt: TGTGCCTGGGGGGAACAGGGGGACGAGCAGTACTTC
clone_size: -; v_call: TRBV5-1; d_call: TRBD2; j_call: TRBJ2-7; cdr3_aa: CASSLGLAGAYEQYF; cdr3_nt: TGCGCCAGCAGCTTAGGGCTAGCGGGCGCCTACGAGCAGTACTTC
clone_size: -; v_call: TRBV28; d_call: -; j_call: TRBJ1-4; cdr3_aa: CASSLRGVREKLFF; cdr3_nt: TGTGCCAGCAGTTTAAGGGGCGTAAGGGAAAAACTGTTTTTT
clone_size: -; v_call: TRBV27; d_call: TRBD2; j_call: TRBJ2-1; cdr3_aa: CASSRRLRERNEQFF; cdr3_nt: TGTGCCAGCAGCCGTCGGTTGCGGGAGAGGAATGAGCAGTTCTTC
clone_size: -; v_call: TRBV19; d_call: TRBD2; j_call: TRBJ2-5; cdr3_aa: CASPAGEGETQYF; cdr3_nt: TGTGCCAGTCCCGCGGGAGAGGGGGAGACCCAGTACTTC
clone_size: -; v_call: TRBV7-8; d_call: -; j_call: TRBJ2-7; cdr3_aa: CASSWTPEGQYF; cdr3_nt: TGTGCCAGCAGCTGGACCCCCGAGGGGCAGTACTTC
clone_size: -; v_call: TRBV6-4; d_call: -; j_call: TRBJ2-2; cdr3_aa: CASKRQDSTGELFF; cdr3_nt: TGTGCCAGCAAAAGACAGGACAGCACCGGGGAGCTGTTTTTT
clone_size: -; v_call: TRBV27; d_call: TRBD1; j_call: TRBJ2-1; cdr3_aa: CASSTTGGAYNEQFF; cdr3_nt: TGTGCCAGCAGTACTACAGGGGGCGCCTACAATGAGCAGTTCTTC
clone_size: few; v_call: TRBV5-4; d_call: TRBD2; j_call: TRBJ2-1; cdr3_aa: CASTAGDNEQFF; cdr3_nt: TGTGCCAGCACAGCGGGAGACAATGAGCAGTTCTTC
clone_size: -; v_call: TRBV27; d_call: TRBD1; j_call: TRBJ1-5; cdr3_aa: CASSPAGGSGQPQHF; cdr3_nt: TGTGCCAGCAGTCCCGCAGGGGGGTCCGGCCAGCCCCAGCATTTT
clone_size: -; v_call: TRBV19; d_call: TRBD2; j_call: TRBJ2-7; cdr3_aa: CASSTRAGEPYEQYF; cdr3_nt: TGTGCCAGTAGTACAAGAGCGGGAGAACCCTACGAGCAGTACTTC
clone_size: -; v_call: TRBV23-1; d_call: TRBD1; j_call: TRBJ1-2; cdr3_aa: CASSPTTDRGYGYTF; cdr3_nt: TGCGCCAGCAGTCCCACCACCGACAGGGGTTATGGCTACACCTTC
clone_size: few; v_call: TRBV6-5; d_call: TRBD2; j_call: TRBJ2-1; cdr3_aa: CASGTSGSGNEQFF; cdr3_nt: TGTGCCAGCGGAACTAGCGGGAGCGGAAATGAGCAGTTCTTC
clone_size: few; v_call: TRBV27; d_call: -; j_call: TRBJ2-3; cdr3_aa: CASSPRSGYTDTQYF; cdr3_nt: TGTGCCAGCAGCCCTCGGAGCGGCTACACAGATACGCAGTATTTT
clone_size: -; v_call: TRBV18; d_call: -; j_call: TRBJ2-2; cdr3_aa: CASSSGGDGRELFF; cdr3_nt: TGTGCCAGCTCATCCGGCGGGGACGGCCGGGAGCTGTTTTTT
clone_size: -; v_call: TRBV28; d_call: TRBD1; j_call: TRBJ1-2; cdr3_aa: CASSGDRLSYTF; cdr3_nt: TGTGCCAGCAGTGGGGACAGGCTTAGCTACACCTTC
clone_size: few; v_call: TRBV25-1; d_call: -; j_call: TRBJ2-3; cdr3_aa: CASSGLSGRGTDTQYF; cdr3_nt: TGTGCCAGCAGTGGACTGAGCGGTCGGGGCACAGATACGCAGTATTTT
clone_size: -; v_call: TRBV6-5; d_call: TRBD2; j_call: TRBJ2-7; cdr3_aa: CASSPPLAGNNEQYF; cdr3_nt: TGTGCCAGCAGTCCACCCCTAGCGGGAAACAACGAGCAGTACTTC
clone_size: -; v_call: TRBV28; d_call: -; j_call: TRBJ2-1; cdr3_aa: CASSFSGLGSYNEQFF; cdr3_nt: TGTGCCAGCAGTTTCTCGGGTCTCGGATCCTACAATGAGCAGTTCTTC
clone_size: few; v_call: TRBV29-1; d_call: -; j_call: TRBJ2-3; cdr3_aa: CSVIPRLFSEELTDTQYF; cdr3_nt: TGCAGCGTTATACCTAGGTTGTTCAGCGAAGAACTCACAGATACGCAGTATTTT
clone_size: -; v_call: TRBV7-9; d_call: -; j_call: TRBJ2-7; cdr3_aa: CASTNALASAYEQYF; cdr3_nt: TGTGCCAGCACCAATGCCCTAGCGTCAGCCTACGAGCAGTACTTC
clone_size: -; v_call: TRBV7-8; d_call: TRBD1; j_call: TRBJ2-7; cdr3_aa: CASSLARTGYEQYF; cdr3_nt: TGTGCCAGCAGCTTAGCTCGGACAGGCTACGAGCAGTACTTC
clone_size: once; v_call: TRBV7-9; d_call: TRBD2; j_call: TRBJ2-7; cdr3_aa: CASSSGLDTYEQYF; cdr3_nt: TGTGCCAGCAGCTCGGGACTAGACACCTACGAGCAGTACTTC
clone_size: -; v_call: TRBV6-5; d_call: TRBD2; j_call: TRBJ2-7; cdr3_aa: CASSQTSGRVPLYF; cdr3_nt: TGTGCCAGCAGTCAGACTAGCGGGAGGGTGCCCTTGTACTTC
clone_size: -; v_call: TRBV7-6; d_call: -; j_call: TRBJ1-4; cdr3_aa: CASSLGEGGEKLFF; cdr3_nt: TGTGCCAGCAGCTTAGGGGAGGGTGGTGAAAAACTGTTTTTT
clone_size: -; v_call: TRBV30; d_call: -; j_call: TRBJ1-4; cdr3_aa: CGLGQGGEKLFF; cdr3_nt: TGTGGACTAGGACAAGGCGGCGAAAAACTGTTTTTT
clone_size: few; v_call: TRBV18; d_call: -; j_call: TRBJ1-4; cdr3_aa: CASSPGANEKLFF; cdr3_nt: TGTGCCAGCTCACCAGGGGCGAATGAAAAACTGTTTTTT
clone_size: -; v_call: TRBV11-3; d_call: TRBD2; j_call: TRBJ2-1; cdr3_aa: CASSLGLAGNEQFF; cdr3_nt: TGTGCCAGCAGCTTAGGACTAGCGGGGAATGAGCAGTTCTTC
clone_size: -; v_call: TRBV27; d_call: TRBD1; j_call: TRBJ2-5; cdr3_aa: CASSLPQGTAEQYF; cdr3_nt: TGTGCCAGCAGTTTACCACAGGGGACGGCTGAGCAGTACTTC